This TCR beta chain was obtained from a study of spatial heterogeneity in lung cancer. There are a few counts of this clonotype. The V end was cut by 10 bases, the J end by 1 base, with 18 bases between. The CDR3 has 15 residues. CDR1 and CDR2 (germline): WSHSY, SAAADI. As for time point: sample taken at primary tumor resection. Whole RNA came from tumor, nontumor lung or frozen PBMC and was sequenced without being sorted. MiXCR, run by TCRdb on the 5' RACE reads, gives a single entry per CDR3 protein. The sample lists over 90,000 distinct CDR3 sequences, approximately 8.2% occurring once. The source was PBMCs, collected at surgery. This sequence originates from a male donor with early-stage non-small cell lung cancer. This chain links TRBV10-2 with TRBJ2-3, with D perhaps TRBD2 (6 bases). CDR3 sequence: CATRHSAGRTDTQYF. Here the CDR3 DNA reads TGCGCCACGCGACACTCAGCGGGCCGCACAGATACGCAGTATTTT.